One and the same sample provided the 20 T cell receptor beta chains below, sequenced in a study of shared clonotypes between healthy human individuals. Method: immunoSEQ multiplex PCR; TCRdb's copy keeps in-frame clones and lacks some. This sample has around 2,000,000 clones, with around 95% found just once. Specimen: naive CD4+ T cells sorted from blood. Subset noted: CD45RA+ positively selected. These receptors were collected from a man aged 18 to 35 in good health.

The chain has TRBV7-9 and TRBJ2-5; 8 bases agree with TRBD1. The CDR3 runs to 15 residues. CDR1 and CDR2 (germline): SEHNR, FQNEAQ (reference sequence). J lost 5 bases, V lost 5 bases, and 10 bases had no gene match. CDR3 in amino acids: CASSVTGTGFETQYF. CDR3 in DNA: TGTGCCAGCAGCGTAACCGGGACAGGCTTCGAGACCCAGTACTTC. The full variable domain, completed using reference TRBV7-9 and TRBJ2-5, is DTGVSQNPRHKITKRGQNVTFRCDPISEHNRLYWYRQTLGQGPEFLTYFQNEAQLEKSRLLSDRFSAERPKGSFSTLEIQRTEQGDSAMYLCASSVTGTGFETQYFGPGTRLLVL.

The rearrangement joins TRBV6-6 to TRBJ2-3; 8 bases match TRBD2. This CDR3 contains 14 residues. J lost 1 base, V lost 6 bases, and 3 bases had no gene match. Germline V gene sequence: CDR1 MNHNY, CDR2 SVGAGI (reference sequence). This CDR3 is CASSLAGGTDTQYF. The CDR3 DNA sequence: TGTGCCAGCAGCCTAGCGGGTGGCACAGATACGCAGTATTTT.

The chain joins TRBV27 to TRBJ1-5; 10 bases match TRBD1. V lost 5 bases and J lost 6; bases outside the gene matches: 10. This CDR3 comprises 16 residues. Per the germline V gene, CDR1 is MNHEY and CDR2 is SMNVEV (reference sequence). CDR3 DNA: TGTGCCAGCAGTCCTGGGGACAGGGGAGGGGGTCAGCCCCAGCATTTT. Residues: CASSPGDRGGGQPQHF.

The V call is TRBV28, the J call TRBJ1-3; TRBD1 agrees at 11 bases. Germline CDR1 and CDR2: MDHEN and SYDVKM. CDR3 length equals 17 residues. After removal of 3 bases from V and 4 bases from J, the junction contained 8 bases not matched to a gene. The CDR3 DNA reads TGTGCCAGCAGTTTCGGGACAGGGGGTGGGAAGGGAAACACCATATATTTT. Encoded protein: CASSFGTGGGKGNTIYF.

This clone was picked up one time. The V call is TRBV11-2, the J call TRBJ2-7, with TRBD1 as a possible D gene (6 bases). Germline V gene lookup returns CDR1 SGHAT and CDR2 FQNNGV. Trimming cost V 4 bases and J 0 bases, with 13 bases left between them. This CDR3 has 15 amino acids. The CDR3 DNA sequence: TGTGCCAGCAGCTCCACCGGGACAATCTCCTACGAGCAGTACTTC. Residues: CASSSTGTISYEQYF.

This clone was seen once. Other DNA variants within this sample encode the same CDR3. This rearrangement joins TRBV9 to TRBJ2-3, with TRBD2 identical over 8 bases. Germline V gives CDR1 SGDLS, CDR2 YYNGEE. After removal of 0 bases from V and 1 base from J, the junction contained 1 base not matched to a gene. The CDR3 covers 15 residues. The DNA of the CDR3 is TGTGCCAGCAGCGTAGCGGGGGGGGGCACAGATACGCAGTATTTT. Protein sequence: CASSVAGGGTDTQYF.

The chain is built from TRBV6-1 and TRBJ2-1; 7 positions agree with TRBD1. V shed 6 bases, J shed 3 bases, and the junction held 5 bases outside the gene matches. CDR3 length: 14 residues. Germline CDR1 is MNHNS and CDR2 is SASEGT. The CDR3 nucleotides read TGTGCCAGCAGCTGGGACAGCTACTACAATGAGCAGTTCTTC. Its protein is CASSWDSYYNEQFF.

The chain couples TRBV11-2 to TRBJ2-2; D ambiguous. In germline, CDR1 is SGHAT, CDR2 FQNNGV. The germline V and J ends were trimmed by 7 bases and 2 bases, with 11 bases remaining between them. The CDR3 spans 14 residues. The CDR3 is CASIAERNTGELFF. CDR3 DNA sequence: TGTGCCAGCATCGCCGAACGAAACACCGGGGAGCTGTTTTTT.

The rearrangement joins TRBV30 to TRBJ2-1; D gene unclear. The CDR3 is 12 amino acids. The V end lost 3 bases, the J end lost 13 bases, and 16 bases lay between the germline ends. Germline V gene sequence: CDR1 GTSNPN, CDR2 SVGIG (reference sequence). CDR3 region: CAWRPNGQIQFF. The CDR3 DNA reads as TGTGCCTGGAGACCGAACGGGCAGATTCAGTTCTTC. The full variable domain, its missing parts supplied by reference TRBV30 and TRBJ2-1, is SQTIHQWPATLVQPVGSPLSLECTVEGTSNPNLYWYRQAAGRGLQLLFYSVGIGQISSEVPQNLSASRPQDRQFILSSKKLLLSDSGFYLCAWRPNGQIQFFGPGTRLTVL.

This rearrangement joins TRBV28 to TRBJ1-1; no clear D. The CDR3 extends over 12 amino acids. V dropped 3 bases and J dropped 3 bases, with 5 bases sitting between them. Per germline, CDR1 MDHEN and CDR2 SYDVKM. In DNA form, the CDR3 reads TGTGCCAGCAGTTTGAAGCACACTGAAGCTTTCTTT. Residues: CASSLKHTEAFF.

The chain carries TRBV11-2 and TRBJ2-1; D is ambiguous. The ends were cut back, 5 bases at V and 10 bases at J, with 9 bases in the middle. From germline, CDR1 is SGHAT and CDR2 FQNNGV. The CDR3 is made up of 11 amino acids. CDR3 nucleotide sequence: TGTGCCAGCAGCCCGGTTGGCGAGCAGTTCTTC. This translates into CASSPVGEQFF.

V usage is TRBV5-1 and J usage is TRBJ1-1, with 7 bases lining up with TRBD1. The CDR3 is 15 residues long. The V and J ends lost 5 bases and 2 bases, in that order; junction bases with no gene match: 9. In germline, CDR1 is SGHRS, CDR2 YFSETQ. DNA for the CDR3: TGCGCCAGCAGATTACAGGGGTTACTTAACACTGAAGCTTTCTTT. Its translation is CASRLQGLLNTEAFF. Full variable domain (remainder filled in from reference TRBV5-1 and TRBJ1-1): KAGVTQTPRYLIKTRGQQVTLSCSPISGHRSVSWYQQTPGQGLQFLFEYFSETQRNKGNFPGRFSGRQFSNSRSEMNVSTLELGDSALYLCASRLQGLLNTEAFFGQGTRLTVV.

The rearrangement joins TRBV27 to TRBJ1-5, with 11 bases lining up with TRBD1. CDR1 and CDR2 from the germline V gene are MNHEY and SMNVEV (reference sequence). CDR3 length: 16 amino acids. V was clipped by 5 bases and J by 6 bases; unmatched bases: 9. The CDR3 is CASSPRTGGLGQPQHF. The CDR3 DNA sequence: TGTGCCAGCAGTCCACGGACAGGGGGCTTGGGTCAGCCCCAGCATTTT.

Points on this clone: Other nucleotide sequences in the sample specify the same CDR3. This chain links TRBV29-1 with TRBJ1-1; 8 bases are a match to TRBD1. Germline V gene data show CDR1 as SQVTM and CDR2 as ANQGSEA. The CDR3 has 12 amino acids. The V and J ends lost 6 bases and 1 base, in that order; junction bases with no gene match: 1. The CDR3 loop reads CSVGTGNTEAFF. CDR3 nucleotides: TGCAGCGTGGGGACAGGGAACACTGAAGCTTTCTTT.

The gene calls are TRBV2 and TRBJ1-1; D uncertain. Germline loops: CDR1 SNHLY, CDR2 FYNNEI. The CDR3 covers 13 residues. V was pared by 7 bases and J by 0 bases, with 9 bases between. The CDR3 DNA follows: TGTGCCAGCACCTCCGTTATGAACACTGAAGCTTTCTTT. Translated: CASTSVMNTEAFF.

CDR3 in amino acids: CASSIVYGMKGNTIYF. CDR3 DNA: TGTGCCAGTAGTATCGTTTACGGAATGAAAGGAAACACCATATATTTT. The V gene is TRBV19, the J gene TRBJ1-3, with D uncertain. Germline CDR1 is LNHDA and CDR2 is SQIVND (reference sequence). The CDR3 consists of 16 residues. Trimming took 3 bases from V and 4 from J, leaving 16 bases between them.

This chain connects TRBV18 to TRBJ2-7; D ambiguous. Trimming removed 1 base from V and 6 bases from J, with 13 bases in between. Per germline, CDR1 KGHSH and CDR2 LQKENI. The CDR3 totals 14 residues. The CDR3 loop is CASSPLDPGVEQYF. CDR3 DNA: TGTGCCAGCTCACCACTTGACCCTGGGGTCGAGCAGTACTTC. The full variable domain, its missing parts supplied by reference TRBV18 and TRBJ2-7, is NAGVMQNPRHLVRRRGQEARLRCSPMKGHSHVYWYRQLPEEGLKFMVYLQKENIIDESGMPKERFSAEFPKEGPSILRIQQVVRGDSAAYFCASSPLDPGVEQYFGPGTRLTVT.

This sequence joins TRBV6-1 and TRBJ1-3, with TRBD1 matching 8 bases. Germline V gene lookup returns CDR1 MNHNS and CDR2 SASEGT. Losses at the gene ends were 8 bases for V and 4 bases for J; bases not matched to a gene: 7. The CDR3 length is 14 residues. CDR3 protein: CASPGTGGGNTIYF. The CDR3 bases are TGTGCCAGCCCGGGAACAGGGGGAGGAAACACCATATATTTT.

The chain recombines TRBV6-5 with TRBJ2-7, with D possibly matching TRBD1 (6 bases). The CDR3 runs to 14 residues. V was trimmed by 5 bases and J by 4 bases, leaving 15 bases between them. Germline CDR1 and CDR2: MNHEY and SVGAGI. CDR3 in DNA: TGTGCCAGCAGTGGATGGGACACACTATACGAGCAGTACTTC. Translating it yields CASSGWDTLYEQYF.

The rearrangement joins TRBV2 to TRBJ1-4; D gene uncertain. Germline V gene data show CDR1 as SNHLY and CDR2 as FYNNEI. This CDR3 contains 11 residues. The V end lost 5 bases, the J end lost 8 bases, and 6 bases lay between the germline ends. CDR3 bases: TGTGCCAGCAGTTATGGGGAAAAACTGTTTTTT. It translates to CASSYGEKLFF.